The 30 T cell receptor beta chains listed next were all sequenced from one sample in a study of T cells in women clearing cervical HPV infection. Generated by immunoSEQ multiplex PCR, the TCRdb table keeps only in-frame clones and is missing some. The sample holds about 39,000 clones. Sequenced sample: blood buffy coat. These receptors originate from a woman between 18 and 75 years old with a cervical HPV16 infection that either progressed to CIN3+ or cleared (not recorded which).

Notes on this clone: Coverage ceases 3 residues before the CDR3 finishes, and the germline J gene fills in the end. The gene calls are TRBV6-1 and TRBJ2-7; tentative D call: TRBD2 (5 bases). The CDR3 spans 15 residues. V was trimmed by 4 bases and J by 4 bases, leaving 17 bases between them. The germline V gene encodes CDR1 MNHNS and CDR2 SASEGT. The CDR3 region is CASSGSGLAFYEQYF. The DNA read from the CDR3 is TGTGCCAGCAGTGGAAGTGGTCTAGCTTTTTACGAG.

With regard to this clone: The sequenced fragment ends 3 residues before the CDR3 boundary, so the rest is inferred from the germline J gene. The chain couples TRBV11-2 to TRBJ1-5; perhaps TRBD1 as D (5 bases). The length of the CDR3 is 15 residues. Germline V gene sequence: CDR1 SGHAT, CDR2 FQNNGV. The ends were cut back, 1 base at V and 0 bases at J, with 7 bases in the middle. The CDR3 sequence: CASSLGDSSNQPQHF. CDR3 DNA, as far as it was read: TGTGCCAGCAGCTTAGGGGACTCTAGCAATCAGCCC.

CDR3 sequence: CASSHGGLAGYEQYF. The sequenced CDR3 bases are TGCGCCAGCAGCCACGGGGGACTAGCGGGTTACGAG. The rearrangement joins TRBV5-1 to TRBJ2-7, with 12 bases that match TRBD2. The read gets to within 3 residues of the CDR3 end, and the germline J gene fills in the rest. The CDR3 sequence is 15 residues long. V was pared by 4 bases and J by 4 bases, with 6 bases of the junction left unmatched. Germline lookup yields CDR1 SGHRS and CDR2 YFSETQ.

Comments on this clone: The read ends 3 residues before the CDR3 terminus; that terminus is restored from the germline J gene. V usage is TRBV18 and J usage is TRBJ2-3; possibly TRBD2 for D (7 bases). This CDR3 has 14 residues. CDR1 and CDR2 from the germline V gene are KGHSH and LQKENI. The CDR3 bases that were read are TGTGCCAGCTCACCGAGGGGGGGCGATCAGCCG. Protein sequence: CASSPRGGDQP. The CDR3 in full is CASSPRGGDQPQYF. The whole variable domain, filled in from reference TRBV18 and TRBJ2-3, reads NAGVMQNPRHLVRRRGQEARLRCSPMKGHSHVYWYRQLPEEGLKFMVYLQKENIIDESGMPKERFSAEFPKEGPSILRIQQVVRGDSAAYFCASSPRGGDQPQYFGPGTRLTVL.

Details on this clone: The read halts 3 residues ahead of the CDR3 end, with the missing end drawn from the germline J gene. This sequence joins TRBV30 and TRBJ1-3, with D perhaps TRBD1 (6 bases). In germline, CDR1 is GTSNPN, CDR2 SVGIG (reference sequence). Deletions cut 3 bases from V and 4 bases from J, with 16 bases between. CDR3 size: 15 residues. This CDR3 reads CAWRPQGLSGNTIYF. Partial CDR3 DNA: TGTGCCTGGAGGCCTCAGGGGTTGAGCGGAAACACC.

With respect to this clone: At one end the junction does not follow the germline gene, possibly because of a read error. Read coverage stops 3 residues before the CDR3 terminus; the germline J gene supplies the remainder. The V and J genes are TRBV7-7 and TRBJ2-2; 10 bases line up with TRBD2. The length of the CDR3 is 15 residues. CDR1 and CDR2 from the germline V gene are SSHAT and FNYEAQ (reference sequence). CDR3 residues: CASSLGLAGAGELFF. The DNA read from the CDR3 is TGTGCTAGCAGCTTAGGTCTAGCGGGAGCCGGGGAG. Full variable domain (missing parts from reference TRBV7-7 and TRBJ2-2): GAGVSQSPRYKVTKRGQDVTLRCDPISSHATLYWYQQALGQGPEFLTYFNYEAQPDKSGLPSDRFSAERPEGSISTLTIQRTEQRDSAMYRCASSLGLAGAGELFFGEGSRLTVL.

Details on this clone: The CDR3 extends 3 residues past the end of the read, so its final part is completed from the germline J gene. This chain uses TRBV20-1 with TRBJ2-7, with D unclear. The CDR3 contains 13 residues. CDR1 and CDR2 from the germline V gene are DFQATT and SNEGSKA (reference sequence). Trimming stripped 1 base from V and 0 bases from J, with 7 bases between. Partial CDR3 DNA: TGCAGTGCTAGAGCGCGAAACTCCTACGAG. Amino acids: CSARARNSYE. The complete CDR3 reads CSARARNSYEQYF.

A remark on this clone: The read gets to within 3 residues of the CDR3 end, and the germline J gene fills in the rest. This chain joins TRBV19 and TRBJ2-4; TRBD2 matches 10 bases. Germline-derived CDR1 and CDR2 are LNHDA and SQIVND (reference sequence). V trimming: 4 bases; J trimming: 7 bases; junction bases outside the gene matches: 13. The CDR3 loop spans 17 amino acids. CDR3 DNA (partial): TGTGCCAGTAGTACAGCGACTAGCGGGCGGAATCACAACATT. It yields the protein CASSTATSGRNHNI. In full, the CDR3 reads CASSTATSGRNHNIQYF.

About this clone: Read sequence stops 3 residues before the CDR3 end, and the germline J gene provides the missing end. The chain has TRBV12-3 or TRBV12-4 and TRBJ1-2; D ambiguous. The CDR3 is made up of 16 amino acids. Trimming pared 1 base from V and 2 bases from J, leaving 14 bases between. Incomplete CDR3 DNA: TGTGCCAGCAGTTTAGTTTCTTGGCAGTTCAACTATGGC. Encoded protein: CASSLVSWQFNYG. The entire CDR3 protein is CASSLVSWQFNYGYTF.

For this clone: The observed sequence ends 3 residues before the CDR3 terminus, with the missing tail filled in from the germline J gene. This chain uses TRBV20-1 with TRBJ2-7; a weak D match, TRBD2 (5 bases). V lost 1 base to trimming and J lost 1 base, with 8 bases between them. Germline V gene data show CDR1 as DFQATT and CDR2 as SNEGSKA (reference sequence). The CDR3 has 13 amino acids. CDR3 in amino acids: CSARVGLSYEQYF. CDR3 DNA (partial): TGCAGTGCTAGAGTTGGACTTTCCTACGAG.

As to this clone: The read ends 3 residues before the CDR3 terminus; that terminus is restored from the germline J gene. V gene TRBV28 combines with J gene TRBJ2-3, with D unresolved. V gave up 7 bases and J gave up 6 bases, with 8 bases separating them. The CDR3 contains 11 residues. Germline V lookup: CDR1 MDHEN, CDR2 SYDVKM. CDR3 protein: CASIDRDTQYF. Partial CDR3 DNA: TGTGCCAGCATAGATCGGGATACG.

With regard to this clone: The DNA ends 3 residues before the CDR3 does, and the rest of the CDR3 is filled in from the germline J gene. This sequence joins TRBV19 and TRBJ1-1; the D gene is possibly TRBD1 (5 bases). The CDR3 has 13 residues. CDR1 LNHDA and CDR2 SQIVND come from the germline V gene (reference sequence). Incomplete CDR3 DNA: TGTGCCAGTAGGGACGACGGACGTCGGGGG. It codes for CASRDDGRRG. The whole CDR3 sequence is CASRDDGRRGAFF.

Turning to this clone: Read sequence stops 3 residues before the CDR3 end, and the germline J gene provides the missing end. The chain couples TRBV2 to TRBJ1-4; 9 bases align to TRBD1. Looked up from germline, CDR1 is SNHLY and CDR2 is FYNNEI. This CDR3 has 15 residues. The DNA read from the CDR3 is TGTGCCAGCAGGGGTACGGGACAGGGAAATTCACCA. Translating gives CASRGTGQGNSP. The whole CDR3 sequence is CASRGTGQGNSPLFF.

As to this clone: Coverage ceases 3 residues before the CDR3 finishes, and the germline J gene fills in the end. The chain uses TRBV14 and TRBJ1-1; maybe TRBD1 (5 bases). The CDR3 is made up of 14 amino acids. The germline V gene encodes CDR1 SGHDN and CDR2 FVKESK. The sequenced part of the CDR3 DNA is TGTGCCAGCAGCCAAGTGTCCATTTCAGGGAAA. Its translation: CASSQVSISGK. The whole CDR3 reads CASSQVSISGKAFF.

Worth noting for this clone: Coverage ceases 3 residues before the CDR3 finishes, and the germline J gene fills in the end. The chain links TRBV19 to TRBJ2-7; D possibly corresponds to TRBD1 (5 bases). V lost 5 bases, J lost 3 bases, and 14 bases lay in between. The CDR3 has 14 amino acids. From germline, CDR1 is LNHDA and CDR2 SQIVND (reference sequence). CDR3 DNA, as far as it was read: TGTGCCAGTAGTCTCCTCGGACAATTCTACGAG. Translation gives CASSLLGQFYE. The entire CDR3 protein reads CASSLLGQFYEQYF. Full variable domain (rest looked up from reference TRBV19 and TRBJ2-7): DGGITQSPKYLFRKEGQNVTLSCEQNLNHDAMYWYRQDPGQGLRLIYYSQIVNDFQKGDIAEGYSVSREKKESFPLTVTSAQKNPTAFYLCASSLLGQFYEQYFGPGTRLTVT.

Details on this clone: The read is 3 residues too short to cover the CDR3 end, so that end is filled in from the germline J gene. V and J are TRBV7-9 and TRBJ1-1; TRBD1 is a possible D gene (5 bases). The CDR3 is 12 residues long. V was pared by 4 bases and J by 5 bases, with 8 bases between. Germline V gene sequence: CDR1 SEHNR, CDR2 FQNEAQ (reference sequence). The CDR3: CASSSGQTEAFF. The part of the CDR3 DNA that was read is TGTGCCAGCAGCTCCGGACAAACTGAA.

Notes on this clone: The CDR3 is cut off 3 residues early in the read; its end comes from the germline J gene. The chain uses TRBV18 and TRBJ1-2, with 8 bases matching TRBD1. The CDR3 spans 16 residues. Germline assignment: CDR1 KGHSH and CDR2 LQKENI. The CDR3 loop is CASSNNPGQAINDYTF. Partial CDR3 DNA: TGTGCCAGCTCAAACAATCCGGGACAGGCTATCAATGAC.

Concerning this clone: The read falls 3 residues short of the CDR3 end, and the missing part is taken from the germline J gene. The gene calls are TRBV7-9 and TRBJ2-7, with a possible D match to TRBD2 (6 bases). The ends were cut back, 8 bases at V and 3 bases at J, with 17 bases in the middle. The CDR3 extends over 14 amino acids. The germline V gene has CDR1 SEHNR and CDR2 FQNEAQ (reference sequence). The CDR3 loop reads CASATASANYEQYF. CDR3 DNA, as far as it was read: TGTGCCAGCGCAACGGCTAGCGCTAACTACGAG. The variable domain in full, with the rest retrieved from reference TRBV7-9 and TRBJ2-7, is DTGVSQNPRHKITKRGQNVTFRCDPISEHNRLYWYRQTLGQGPEFLTYFQNEAQLEKSRLLSDRFSAERPKGSFSTLEIQRTEQGDSAMYLCASATASANYEQYFGPGTRLTVT.

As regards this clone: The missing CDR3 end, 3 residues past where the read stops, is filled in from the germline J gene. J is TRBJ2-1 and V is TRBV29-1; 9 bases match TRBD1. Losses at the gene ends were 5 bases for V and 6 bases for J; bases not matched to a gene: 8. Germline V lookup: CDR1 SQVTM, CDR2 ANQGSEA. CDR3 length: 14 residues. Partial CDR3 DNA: TGCAGCGTTATACGGGACAGGGAAACCAATGAG. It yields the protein CSVIRDRETNE. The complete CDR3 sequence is CSVIRDRETNEQFF.

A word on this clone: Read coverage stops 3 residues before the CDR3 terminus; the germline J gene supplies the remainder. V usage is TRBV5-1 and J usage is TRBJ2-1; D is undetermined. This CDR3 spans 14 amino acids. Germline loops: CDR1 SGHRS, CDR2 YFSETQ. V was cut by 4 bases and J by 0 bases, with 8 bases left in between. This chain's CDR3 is CASSSLSSYNEQFF. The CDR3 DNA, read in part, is TGCGCCAGCAGCAGCTTAAGCTCCTACAATGAG.

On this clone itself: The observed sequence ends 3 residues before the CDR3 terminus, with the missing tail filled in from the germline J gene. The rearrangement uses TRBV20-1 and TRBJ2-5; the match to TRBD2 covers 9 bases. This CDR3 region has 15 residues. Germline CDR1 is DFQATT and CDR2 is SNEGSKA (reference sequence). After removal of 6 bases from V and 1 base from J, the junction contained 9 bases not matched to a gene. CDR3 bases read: TGCAGTGCCCTTCGAACTAGCGGGTTCCAAGAGACC. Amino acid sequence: CSALRTSGFQET. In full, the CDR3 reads CSALRTSGFQETQYF.

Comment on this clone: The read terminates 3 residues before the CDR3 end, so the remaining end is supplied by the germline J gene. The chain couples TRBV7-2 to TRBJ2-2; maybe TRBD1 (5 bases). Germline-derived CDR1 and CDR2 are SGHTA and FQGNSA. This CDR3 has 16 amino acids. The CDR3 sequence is CASSLATGSTNEKLFF. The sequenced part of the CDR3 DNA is TGTGCCAGCAGCTTAGCCACAGGATCAACTAATGAAAAG. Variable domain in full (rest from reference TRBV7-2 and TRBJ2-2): GAGVSQSPSNKVTEKGKDVELRCDPISGHTALYWYRQSLGQGLEFLIYFQGNSAPDKSGLPSDRFSAERTGGSVSTLTIQRTQQEDSAVYLCASSLATGSTNEKLFFGEGSRLTVL.

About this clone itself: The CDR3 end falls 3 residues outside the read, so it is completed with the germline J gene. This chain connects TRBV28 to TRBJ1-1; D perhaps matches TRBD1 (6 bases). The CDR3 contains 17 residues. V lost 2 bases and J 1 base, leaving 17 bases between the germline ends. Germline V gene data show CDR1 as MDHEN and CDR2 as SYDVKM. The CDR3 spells CASSLLDRRRTNTEAFF. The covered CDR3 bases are TGTGCCAGCAGTTTACTTGACAGGAGAAGGACGAACACTGAA. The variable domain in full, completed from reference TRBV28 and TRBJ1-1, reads DVKVTQSSRYLVKRTGEKVFLECVQDMDHENMFWYRQDPGLGLRLIYFSYDVKMKEKGDIPEGYSVSREKKERFSLILESASTNQTSMYLCASSLLDRRRTNTEAFFGQGTRLTVV.

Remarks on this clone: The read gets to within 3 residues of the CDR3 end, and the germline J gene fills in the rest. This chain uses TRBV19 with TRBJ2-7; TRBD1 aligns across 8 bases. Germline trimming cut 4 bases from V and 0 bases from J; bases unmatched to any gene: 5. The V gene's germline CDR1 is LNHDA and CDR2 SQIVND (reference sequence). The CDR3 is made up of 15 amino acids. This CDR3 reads CASSSGQGSSYEQYF. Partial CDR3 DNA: TGTGCCAGTAGTAGTGGACAGGGAAGCTCCTACGAG.

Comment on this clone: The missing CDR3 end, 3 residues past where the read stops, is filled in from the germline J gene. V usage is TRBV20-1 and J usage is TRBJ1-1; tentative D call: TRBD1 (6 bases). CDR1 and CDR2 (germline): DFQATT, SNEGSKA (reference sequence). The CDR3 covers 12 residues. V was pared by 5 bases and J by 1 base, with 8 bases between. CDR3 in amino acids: CSAVQGNTEAFF. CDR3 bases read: TGCAGTGCTGTACAGGGGAACACTGAA.

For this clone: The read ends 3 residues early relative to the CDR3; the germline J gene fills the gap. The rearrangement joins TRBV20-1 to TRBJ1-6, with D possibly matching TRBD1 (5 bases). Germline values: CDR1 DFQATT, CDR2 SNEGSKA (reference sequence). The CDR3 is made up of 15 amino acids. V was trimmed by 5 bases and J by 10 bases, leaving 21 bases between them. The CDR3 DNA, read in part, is TGCAGTGCTTCCGCTGCACAGGCCTCAGACTCACCC. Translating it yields CSASAAQASDSP. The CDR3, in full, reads CSASAAQASDSPLHF.

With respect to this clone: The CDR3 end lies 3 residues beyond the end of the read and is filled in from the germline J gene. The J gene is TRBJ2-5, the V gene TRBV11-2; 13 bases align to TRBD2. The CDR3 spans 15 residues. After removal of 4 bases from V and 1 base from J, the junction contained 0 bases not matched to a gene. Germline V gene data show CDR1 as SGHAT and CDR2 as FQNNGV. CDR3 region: CASSWTSGGQETQYF. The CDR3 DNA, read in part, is TGTGCCAGCAGCTGGACTAGCGGGGGCCAAGAGACC.

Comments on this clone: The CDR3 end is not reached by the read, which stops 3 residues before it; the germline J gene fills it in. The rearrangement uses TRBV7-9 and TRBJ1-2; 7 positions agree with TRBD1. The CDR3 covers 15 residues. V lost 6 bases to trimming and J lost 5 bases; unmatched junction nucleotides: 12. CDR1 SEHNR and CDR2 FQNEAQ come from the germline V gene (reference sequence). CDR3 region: CASRGSTGSKYGYTF. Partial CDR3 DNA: TGTGCCAGCAGGGGGTCGACAGGGTCGAAGTATGGC.

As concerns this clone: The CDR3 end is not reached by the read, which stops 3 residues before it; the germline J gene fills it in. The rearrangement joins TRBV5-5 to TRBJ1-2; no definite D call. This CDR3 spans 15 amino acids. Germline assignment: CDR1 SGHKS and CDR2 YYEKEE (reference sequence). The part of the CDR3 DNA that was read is TGTGCCAGCAGCCTAGACGCGGATGTTCGAACAGGC. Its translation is CASSLDADVRTG. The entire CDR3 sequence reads CASSLDADVRTGYTF.

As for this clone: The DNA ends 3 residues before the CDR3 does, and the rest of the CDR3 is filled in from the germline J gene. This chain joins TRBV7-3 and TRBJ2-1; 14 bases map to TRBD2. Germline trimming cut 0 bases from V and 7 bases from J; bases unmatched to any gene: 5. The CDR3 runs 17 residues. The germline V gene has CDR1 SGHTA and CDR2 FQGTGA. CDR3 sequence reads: CASSLTGLAGVMNEQFF. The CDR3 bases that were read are TGTGCCAGCAGCTTAACGGGACTAGCGGGAGTTATGAATGAG.